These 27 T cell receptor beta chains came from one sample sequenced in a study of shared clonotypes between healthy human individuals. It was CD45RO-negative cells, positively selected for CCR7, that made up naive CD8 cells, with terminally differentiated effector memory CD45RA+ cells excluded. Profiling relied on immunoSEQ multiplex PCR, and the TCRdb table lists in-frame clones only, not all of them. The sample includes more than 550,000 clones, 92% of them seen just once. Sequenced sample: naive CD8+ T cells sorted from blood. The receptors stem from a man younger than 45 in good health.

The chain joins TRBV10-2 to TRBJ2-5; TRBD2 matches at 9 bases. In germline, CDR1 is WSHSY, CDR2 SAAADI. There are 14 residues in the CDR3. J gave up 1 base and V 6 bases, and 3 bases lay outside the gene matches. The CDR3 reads CASRGLAIQETQYF. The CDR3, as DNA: TGCGCCAGCAGGGGACTAGCAATCCAAGAGACCCAGTACTTC.

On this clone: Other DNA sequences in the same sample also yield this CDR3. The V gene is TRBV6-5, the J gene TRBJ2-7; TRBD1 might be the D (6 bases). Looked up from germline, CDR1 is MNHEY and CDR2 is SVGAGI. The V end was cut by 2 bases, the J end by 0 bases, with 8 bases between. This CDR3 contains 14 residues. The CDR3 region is CASSYQGTSYEQYF. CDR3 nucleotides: TGTGCCAGCAGTTACCAGGGGACCTCCTACGAGCAGTACTTC.

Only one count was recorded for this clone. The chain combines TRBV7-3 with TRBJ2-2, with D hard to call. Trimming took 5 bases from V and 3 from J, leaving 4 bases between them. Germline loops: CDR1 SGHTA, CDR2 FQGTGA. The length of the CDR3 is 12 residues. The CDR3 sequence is CASSEDTGELFF. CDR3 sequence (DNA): TGTGCCAGCAGCGAAGACACCGGGGAGCTGTTTTTT.

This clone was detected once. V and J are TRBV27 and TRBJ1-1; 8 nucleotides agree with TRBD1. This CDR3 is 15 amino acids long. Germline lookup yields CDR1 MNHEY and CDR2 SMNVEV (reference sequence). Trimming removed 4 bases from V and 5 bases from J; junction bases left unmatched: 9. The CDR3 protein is CASSSWTGRETEAFF. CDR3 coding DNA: TGTGCCAGCAGTTCCTGGACAGGGAGGGAGACTGAAGCTTTCTTT.

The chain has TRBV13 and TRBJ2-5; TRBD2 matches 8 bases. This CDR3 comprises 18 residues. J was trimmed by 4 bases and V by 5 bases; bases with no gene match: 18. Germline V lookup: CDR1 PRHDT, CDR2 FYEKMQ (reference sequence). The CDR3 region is CASSDLQRREALGETQYF. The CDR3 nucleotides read TGTGCCAGCAGCGACCTCCAGCGGCGGGAGGCCTTGGGAGAGACCCAGTACTTC.

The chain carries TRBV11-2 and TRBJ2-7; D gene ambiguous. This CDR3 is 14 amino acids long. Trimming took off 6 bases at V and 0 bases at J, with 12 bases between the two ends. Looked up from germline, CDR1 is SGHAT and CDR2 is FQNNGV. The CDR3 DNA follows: TGTGCCAGCAGGAAAGGCGTAAGCTCCTACGAGCAGTACTTC. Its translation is CASRKGVSSYEQYF.

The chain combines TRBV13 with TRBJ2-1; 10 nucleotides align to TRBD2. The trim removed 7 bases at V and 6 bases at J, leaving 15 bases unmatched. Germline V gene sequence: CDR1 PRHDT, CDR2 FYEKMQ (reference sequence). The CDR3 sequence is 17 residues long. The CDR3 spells CASTPTKEAGGLNEQFF. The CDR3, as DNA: TGTGCCAGCACCCCAACAAAGGAAGCGGGAGGGCTCAATGAGCAGTTCTTC.

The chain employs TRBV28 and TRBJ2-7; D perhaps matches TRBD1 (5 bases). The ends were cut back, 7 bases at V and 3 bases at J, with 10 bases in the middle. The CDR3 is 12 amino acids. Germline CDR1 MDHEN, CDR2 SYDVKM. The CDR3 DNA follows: TGTGCCAGCACGGGCAGGGACTACGAGCAGTACTTC. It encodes CASTGRDYEQYF.

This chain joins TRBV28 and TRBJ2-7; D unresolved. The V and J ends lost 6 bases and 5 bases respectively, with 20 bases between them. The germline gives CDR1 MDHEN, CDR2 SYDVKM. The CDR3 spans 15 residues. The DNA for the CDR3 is TGTGCCAGCAGCGCGCGCTCGGACCCCGGCAACGAGCAGTACTTC. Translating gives CASSARSDPGNEQYF.

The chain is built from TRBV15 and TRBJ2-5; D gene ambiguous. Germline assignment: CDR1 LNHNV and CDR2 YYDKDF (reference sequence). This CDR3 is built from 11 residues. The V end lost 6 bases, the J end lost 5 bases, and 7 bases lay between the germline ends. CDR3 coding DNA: TGTGCCACCAGACGTGGGGAGACCCAGTACTTC. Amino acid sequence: CATRRGETQYF.

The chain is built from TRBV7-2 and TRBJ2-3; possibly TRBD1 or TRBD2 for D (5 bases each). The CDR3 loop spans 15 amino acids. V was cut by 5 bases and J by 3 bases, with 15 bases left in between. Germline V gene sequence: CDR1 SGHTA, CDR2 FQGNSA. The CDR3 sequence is CASSPGAPGTDTQYF. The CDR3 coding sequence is TGTGCCAGCAGCCCCGGGGCGCCGGGGACAGATACGCAGTATTTT.

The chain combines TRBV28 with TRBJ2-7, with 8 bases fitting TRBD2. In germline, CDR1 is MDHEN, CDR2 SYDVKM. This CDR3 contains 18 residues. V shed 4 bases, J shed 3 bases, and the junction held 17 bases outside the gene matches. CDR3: CASSSAGGRIAEFYEQYF. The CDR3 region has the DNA TGTGCCAGCAGTTCGGCCGGCGGGAGGATTGCTGAGTTCTACGAGCAGTACTTC.

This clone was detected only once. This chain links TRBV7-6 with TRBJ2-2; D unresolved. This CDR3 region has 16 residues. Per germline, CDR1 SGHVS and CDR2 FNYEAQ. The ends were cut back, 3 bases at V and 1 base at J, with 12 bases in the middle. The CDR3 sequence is CASSFPEGMNTGELFF. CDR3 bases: TGTGCCAGCAGCTTCCCTGAAGGGATGAACACCGGGGAGCTGTTTTTT.

The CDR3 coding sequence is TGTGCCAGCAGCTTCAAGGGGGGGGATGAGCAGTTCTTC. This sequence encodes CASSFKGGDEQFF. The chain employs TRBV5-4 and TRBJ2-1; TRBD2 might be the D (7 bases). Germline CDR1 reads SGHNT; CDR2 reads YYREEE (reference sequence). The CDR3 extends over 13 amino acids. The V and J ends lost 2 bases and 8 bases respectively, with 11 bases between them.

For the CDR3, the DNA is TGTGCCAGTGGGGGGACGGTCAAAAGGGTAGGCTCCTACAATGAGCAGTTCTTC. This codes for CASGGTVKRVGSYNEQFF. The chain links TRBV2 to TRBJ2-1; perhaps TRBD2 as D (6 bases). Germline assignment: CDR1 SNHLY and CDR2 FYNNEI. V gave up 9 bases and J gave up 0 bases, with 24 bases separating them. The CDR3 loop spans 18 amino acids.

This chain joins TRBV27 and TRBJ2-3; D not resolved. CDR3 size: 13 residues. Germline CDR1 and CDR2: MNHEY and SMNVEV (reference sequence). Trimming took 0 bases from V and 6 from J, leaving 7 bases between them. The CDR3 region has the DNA TGTGCCAGCAGTTTATCGAAGGCGGATACGCAGTATTTT. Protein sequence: CASSLSKADTQYF.

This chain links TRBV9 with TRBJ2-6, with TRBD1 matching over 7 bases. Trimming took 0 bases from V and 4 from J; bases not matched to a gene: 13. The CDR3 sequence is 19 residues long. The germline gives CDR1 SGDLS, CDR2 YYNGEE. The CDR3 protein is CASSVDPSQGSEGANVLTF. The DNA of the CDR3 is TGTGCCAGCAGCGTAGATCCCTCACAGGGGTCGGAAGGGGCCAACGTCCTGACTTTC.

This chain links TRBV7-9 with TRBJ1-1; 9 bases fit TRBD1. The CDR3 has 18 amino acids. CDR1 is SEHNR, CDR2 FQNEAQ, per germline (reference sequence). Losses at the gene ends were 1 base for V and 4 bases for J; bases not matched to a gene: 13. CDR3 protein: CASSLDLTDRGIGTEAFF. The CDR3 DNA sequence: TGTGCCAGCAGCTTAGATCTTACGGACAGGGGTATCGGCACTGAAGCTTTCTTT.

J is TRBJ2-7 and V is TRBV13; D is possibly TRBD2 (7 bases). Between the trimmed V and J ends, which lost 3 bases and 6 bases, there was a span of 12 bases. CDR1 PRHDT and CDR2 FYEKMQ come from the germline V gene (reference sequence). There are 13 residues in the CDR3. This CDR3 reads CASSFNRGGEQYF. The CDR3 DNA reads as TGTGCCAGCAGCTTTAATAGGGGGGGCGAGCAGTACTTC.

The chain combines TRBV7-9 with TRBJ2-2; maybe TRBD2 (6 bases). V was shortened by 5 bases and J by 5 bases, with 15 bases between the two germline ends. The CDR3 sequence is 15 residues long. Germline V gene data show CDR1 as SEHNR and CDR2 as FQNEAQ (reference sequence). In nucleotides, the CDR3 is TGTGCCAGCAGCGCCCCCGGGAGATCAACCGGGGAGCTGTTTTTT. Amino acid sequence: CASSAPGRSTGELFF.

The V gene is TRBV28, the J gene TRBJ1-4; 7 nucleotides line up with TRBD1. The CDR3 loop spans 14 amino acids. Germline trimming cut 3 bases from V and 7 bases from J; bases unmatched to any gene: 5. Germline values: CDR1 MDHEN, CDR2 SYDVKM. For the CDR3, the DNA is TGTGCCAGCAGTTTCCAGGGGGGTAGTGAAAAACTGTTTTTT. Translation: CASSFQGGSEKLFF. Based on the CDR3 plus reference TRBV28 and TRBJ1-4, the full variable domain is DVKVTQSSRYLVKRTGEKVFLECVQDMDHENMFWYRQDPGLGLRLIYFSYDVKMKEKGDIPEGYSVSREKKERFSLILESASTNQTSMYLCASSFQGGSEKLFFGSGTQLSVL.

CDR3 protein: CASSPGTTNTGELFF. The DNA for the CDR3 is TGTGCCAGCAGCCCCGGGACAACGAACACCGGGGAGCTGTTTTTT. The genes are TRBV28 and TRBJ2-2; tentatively, D is TRBD1 (6 bases). This CDR3 has 15 residues. Germline assignment: CDR1 MDHEN and CDR2 SYDVKM. V lost 6 bases and J lost 0, with 11 bases in between.

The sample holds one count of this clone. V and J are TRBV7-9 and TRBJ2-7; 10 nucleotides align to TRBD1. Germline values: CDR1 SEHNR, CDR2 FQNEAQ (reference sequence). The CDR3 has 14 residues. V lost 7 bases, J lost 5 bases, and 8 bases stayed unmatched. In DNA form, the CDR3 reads TGTGCCAGCAATCCGGGACAGGGGCTCCACGAGCAGTACTTC. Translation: CASNPGQGLHEQYF.

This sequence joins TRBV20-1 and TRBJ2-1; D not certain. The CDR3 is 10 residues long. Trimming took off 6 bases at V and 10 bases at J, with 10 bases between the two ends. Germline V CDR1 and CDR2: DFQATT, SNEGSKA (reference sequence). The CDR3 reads CSAEEGEQFF. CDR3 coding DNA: TGCAGTGCAGAGGAAGGGGAGCAGTTCTTC.

The CDR3 DNA follows: TGTGCCATCAGTGTAGGGCCGATGAACACTGAAGCTTTCTTT. Translation: CAISVGPMNTEAFF. The chain joins TRBV10-3 to TRBJ1-1; no definite D call. V was clipped by 4 bases and J by 0 bases, with 9 bases between them. The CDR3 spans 14 residues. Germline lookup yields CDR1 ENHRY and CDR2 SYGVKD.

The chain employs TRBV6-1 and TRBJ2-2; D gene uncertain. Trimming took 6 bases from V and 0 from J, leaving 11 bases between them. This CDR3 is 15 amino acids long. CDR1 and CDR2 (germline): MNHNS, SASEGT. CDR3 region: CASSWSRSNTGELFF. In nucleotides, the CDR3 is TGTGCCAGCAGCTGGAGTCGTTCGAACACCGGGGAGCTGTTTTTT.

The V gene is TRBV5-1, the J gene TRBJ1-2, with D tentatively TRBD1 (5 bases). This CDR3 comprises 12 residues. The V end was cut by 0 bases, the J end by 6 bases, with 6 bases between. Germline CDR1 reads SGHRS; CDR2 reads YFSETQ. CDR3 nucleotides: TGCGCCAGCAGCTTGGGGGGGAATGGCTACACCTTC. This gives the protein CASSLGGNGYTF.